This is a list of T cell receptor beta chains from one sample in a study of STAT5B mutations in CD4+ large granular lymphocyte leukemia. This table comes from immunoSEQ multiplex PCR, and its TCRdb copy is limited to in-frame clones, with some not included. The data contain 30,000 to 40,000 clones, 69% of them singletons. Input material: CD4+ T cells from blood buffy coats. The receptors were gathered from a human donor in good health. Both conserved end residues are part of each CDR3. Each record gives: J gene, CDR3 length, clone size, D gene, V gene, CDR3 protein, CDR3 DNA. A D gene is named only where the DNA matches it firmly. Size is omitted from some rows. Given values are once, few, many or a class for expanded clones.

TRBJ2-7,13,NA,NA,TRBV6-5,CASSQTRSHEQYF,TGTGCCAGCAGTCAGACTAGGTCCCACGAGCAGTACTTC
TRBJ2-7,14,NA,TRBD1,TRBV5-6,CASSHLTGVGEQYF,TGTGCCAGCAGCCACCTTACAGGGGTCGGAGAGCAGTACTTC
TRBJ2-3,15,NA,TRBD2,TRBV4-1,CARGSAGGRRDTQYF,TGCGCCAGGGGTTCGGCGGGGGGGAGGAGAGATACGCAGTATTTT
TRBJ1-3,17,once,NA,TRBV4-1,CASSQDYKRYSGNTIYF,TGCGCCAGCAGCCAAGATTATAAACGGTACTCTGGAAACACCATATATTTT
TRBJ1-4,14,NA,NA,TRBV5-1,CASSPPGREGKLFF,TGCGCCAGCAGCCCCCCCGGGCGAGAGGGAAAACTGTTTTTT
TRBJ1-5,18,NA,NA,TRBV2,CASSDQTKRTYSNQPQHF,TGTGCCAGCAGTGATCAAACTAAGAGAACCTATAGCAATCAGCCCCAGCATTTT
TRBJ2-3,15,NA,NA,TRBV1,CTSSPSAGGTDTQYF,TGCACCAGCAGCCCCTCTGCCGGGGGTACAGATACGCAGTATTTT
TRBJ1-2,13,few,NA,TRBV30,CACHRGMNYGYTF,TGTGCCTGCCATAGGGGGATGAACTATGGCTACACCTTC
TRBJ2-1,15,NA,TRBD2,TRBV2,CASSGSRGGYNEQFF,TGTGCCAGCAGTGGTTCGCGGGGGGGCTACAATGAGCAGTTCTTC
TRBJ2-1,15,few,TRBD1,TRBV19,CASQSRRQGYNEQFF,TGTGCCAGTCAGTCTCGGAGACAGGGCTACAATGAGCAGTTCTTC
TRBJ2-5,15,NA,TRBD1,TRBV5-4,CASSLGQGKVETQYF,TGTGCCAGCAGCTTGGGACAGGGGAAAGTAGAGACCCAGTACTTC
TRBJ1-1,10,few,NA,TRBV30,CAWRGGEAFF,TGTGCCTGGAGAGGGGGTGAAGCTTTCTTT
TRBJ1-1,11,NA,NA,TRBV27,CASRGGTEAFF,TGTGCCAGCAGGGGGGGGACTGAAGCTTTCTTT
TRBJ1-6,16,NA,TRBD1,TRBV28,CASSLHGTGVGSPLHF,TGTGCCAGCAGTCTCCACGGGACAGGGGTAGGCTCACCCCTCCACTTT
TRBJ2-7,12,NA,NA,TRBV7-6,CASSDSWGEQYF,TGTGCCAGCAGCGATAGTTGGGGGGAGCAGTACTTC
TRBJ2-2,16,NA,TRBD2,TRBV4-1,CASSQPGGARPGELFF,TGCGCCAGCAGCCAACCGGGGGGGGCCAGGCCCGGGGAGCTGTTTTTT
TRBJ1-2,14,NA,NA,TRBV5-1,CASSFLGEGYGYTF,TGCGCCAGCAGCTTCTTGGGGGAAGGATATGGCTACACCTTC
TRBJ1-6,15,NA,TRBD1,TRBV18,CASSPRQGDNSPLHF,TGTGCCAGCTCACCACGACAGGGGGATAATTCACCCCTCCACTTT
TRBJ2-5,12,NA,NA,TRBV13,CASSIQKETQYF,TGTGCCAGCAGCATACAGAAAGAGACCCAGTACTTC
TRBJ1-3,16,few,NA,TRBV28,CASSFPQGHSGNTIYF,TGTGCCAGCAGTTTTCCCCAGGGACACTCTGGAAACACCATATATTTT
TRBJ2-1,14,NA,NA,TRBV5-1,CASSLGRNYNEQFF,TGCGCCAGCAGCTTGGGTAGGAACTACAATGAGCAGTTCTTC
TRBJ1-1,15,NA,NA,TRBV21-1,CASSTGGGQVTEAFF,TGTGCCAGCAGCACGGGTGGGGGCCAGGTCACTGAAGCTTTCTTT
TRBJ1-1,14,few,NA,TRBV4-1,CASSRVPMNTEAFF,TGCGCCAGCAGCAGGGTCCCCATGAACACTGAAGCTTTCTTT
TRBJ1-5,15,NA,TRBD1,TRBV7-2,CASSLGDSRNQPQHF,TGTGCCAGCAGCTTAGGGGACAGCCGCAATCAGCCCCAGCATTTT
TRBJ2-7,11,NA,NA,TRBV20-1,CSARAAYEQYF,TGCAGTGCTAGAGCGGCCTACGAGCAGTACTTC
TRBJ2-7,16,NA,NA,TRBV7-2,CASSLGRDMSSYEQYF,TGTGCCAGCAGCTTAGGTCGGGACATGAGCTCCTACGAGCAGTACTTC
TRBJ2-7,13,NA,NA,TRBV6-5,CASTPGVGDEQYF,TGTGCCAGCACCCCCGGGGTGGGTGACGAGCAGTACTTC
TRBJ1-4,17,NA,NA,TRBV7-2,CASSLEIYTALNEKLFF,TGTGCCAGCAGCTTAGAAATATACACGGCCCTTAATGAAAAACTGTTTTTT
TRBJ2-2,14,NA,NA,TRBV7-3,CASSLQGVTGELFF,TGTGCCAGCAGCTTACAGGGAGTAACCGGGGAGCTGTTTTTT
TRBJ1-4,13,few,NA,TRBV6-1,CASSRGALEKLFF,TGTGCCAGCTCAAGGGGGGCGCTGGAAAAACTGTTTTTT
TRBJ2-7,15,NA,NA,TRBV5-5,CASSSEGGDSYEQYF,TGTGCCAGCAGCTCGGAGGGCGGGGACTCCTACGAGCAGTACTTC
TRBJ1-6,14,few,NA,TRBV18,CASSRDKVNSPLHF,TGTGCCAGCTCAAGGGACAAAGTTAATTCACCCCTCCACTTT
TRBJ2-3,12,NA,NA,TRBV18,CASSPDTDTQYF,TGTGCCAGCTCACCAGACACAGATACGCAGTATTTT
TRBJ1-1,14,NA,NA,TRBV5-6,CASSPQRVHTEAFF,TGTGCCAGCAGCCCACAGCGGGTCCACACTGAAGCTTTCTTT
TRBJ2-1,15,NA,NA,TRBV7-2,CASSPLVGVNNEQFF,TGTGCCAGCAGCCCCCTCGTAGGAGTGAACAATGAGCAGTTCTTC
TRBJ1-4,14,NA,TRBD1,TRBV7-9,CASSLGQGNEKLFF,TGTGCCAGCAGTTTGGGACAGGGTAATGAAAAACTGTTTTTT
TRBJ2-7,14,few,TRBD1,TRBV5-1,CASSPGTGGAEQYF,TGCGCCAGCAGCCCCGGGACAGGGGGCGCCGAGCAGTACTTC
TRBJ1-3,15,NA,NA,TRBV7-2,CASSFGRSSGNTIYF,TGTGCCAGCAGCTTCGGACGGAGCTCTGGAAACACCATATATTTT
TRBJ2-1,12,NA,NA,TRBV6-6,CASRLAVGEQFF,TGTGCCAGCAGACTTGCAGTGGGTGAGCAGTTCTTC
TRBJ2-2,16,NA,TRBD2,TRBV7-8,CASSRLSGGNTGELFF,TGTGCCAGCAGCCGACTTAGCGGGGGGAACACCGGGGAGCTGTTTTTT